A selection of T cell receptor beta chains follows, all from one sample in a study of breast tumors, draining lymph nodes, adjacent tissues. A single record per CDR3 protein comes from TCRdb applying MiXCR to the multiplex PCR reads. The sample holds approximately 250,000 distinct CDR3 sequences, less than 35% seen once. Sequenced sample: axillary lymph node tissue. Receptors originate from a female donor with breast cancer. Some clones in this sample may be carry-over from other donors' samples. The CDR3 runs from the conserved cysteine through the conserved F or W. Each record gives: V gene, D gene, clone size, J gene, CDR3 protein, CDR3 DNA. The D gene is left open where the match is weak. Size tells how often a clone was seen (once, few, many) or the class of an expanded clone, and some rows leave it out.

TRBV24-1	TRBD2	many	TRBJ2-7	CATSDPRDSGVYYEQYF	TGTGCCACCAGTGATCCTCGGGATAGCGGGGTTTACTACGAGCAGTACTTC
TRBV10-3	TRBD2	many	TRBJ2-7	CATRGGDGSTYEQYF	TGTGCGACCCGGGGAGGGGACGGATCCACCTACGAGCAGTACTTC
TRBV28	TRBD2	few	TRBJ2-3	CASSLGTRGADTQYF	TGTGCCAGCAGTTTAGGGACTCGGGGGGCAGATACGCAGTATTTT
TRBV5-1	-	once	TRBJ1-6	CASSLGQVEGNYNSPLHF	TGCGCCAGCAGCTTGGGGCAGGTGGAGGGCAACTATAATTCACCCCTCCACTTT
TRBV5-1	TRBD2	-	TRBJ2-3	CASSLTSGRQDTQYF	TGCGCCAGCAGCTTGACTAGCGGGAGACAAGATACGCAGTATTTT
TRBV7-9	-	-	TRBJ2-5	CVSSLGGFQETQYF	TGTGTCAGCAGCTTAGGGGGGTTCCAAGAGACCCAGTACTTC
TRBV6-6	TRBD2	many	TRBJ2-2	CASSRTSGNSGELFF	TGTGCCAGCAGTAGGACTAGCGGGAACTCCGGGGAGCTGTTTTTT
TRBV30	TRBD1	-	TRBJ1-1	CAWRIRGTEAFF	TGTGCCTGGAGGATCAGGGGGACTGAAGCTTTCTTT
TRBV6-5	TRBD1	-	TRBJ2-7	CASSHSIGTGTYEQYF	TGTGCCAGCAGTCACTCGATCGGGACAGGGACCTACGAGCAGTACTTC
TRBV2	TRBD1	many	TRBJ1-4	CASLDRGNEKLFF	TGTGCCAGTCTAGACAGGGGGAATGAAAAACTGTTTTTT
TRBV5-1	-	many	TRBJ2-3	CASSLSGVSTDTQYF	TGCGCCAGCAGCTTGTCAGGGGTTAGCACAGATACGCAGTATTTT
TRBV7-3	-	many	TRBJ2-3	CASSVTPAGDTQYF	TGTGCCAGCAGCGTGACTCCCGCGGGAGATACGCAGTATTTT
TRBV11-2	-	-	TRBJ1-1	CASRLPAGRVTEAFF	TGTGCCAGCAGACTCCCAGCTGGGCGCGTGACTGAAGCTTTCTTT
TRBV3-1	-	many	TRBJ2-7	CASSQDREQYF	TGTGCCAGCAGCCAAGATCGCGAGCAGTACTTC
TRBV7-9	-	-	TRBJ1-3	CASSYSEGGYTIYF	TGTGCCAGCAGCTACTCGGAGGGTGGCTACACCATATATTTT
TRBV4-2	-	many	TRBJ2-2	CASSQTGNANTGELFF	TGTGCCAGCAGCCAAACTGGGAATGCGAACACCGGGGAGCTGTTTTTT
TRBV5-6	-	many	TRBJ2-1	CASSLMREQFF	TGTGCCAGCAGCTTGATGCGTGAGCAGTTCTTC
TRBV14	-	-	TRBJ1-6	CASSLGTASDNSPLHF	TGTGCCAGCAGCCTAGGAACAGCCTCGGATAATTCACCCCTCCACTTT
TRBV7-7	-	many	TRBJ2-7	CASSLGPGNQYEQYF	TGTGCTAGCAGCTTGGGCCCCGGGAACCAATACGAGCAGTACTTC
TRBV11-2	-	many	TRBJ1-2	CASSLDLNWAGANGYTF	TGTGCCAGCAGCTTAGATCTGAATTGGGCAGGGGCGAATGGCTACACCTTC